A selection of T cell receptor beta chains follows, all from one sample in a study of T-cell reconstitution after alpha-beta-depleted transplantation in children. MiXCR was run by TCRdb on the PCR reads, yielding one entry per CDR3 protein. The table includes roughly 490,000 distinct CDR3 sequences, about an eighth detected once. Sequencing used PBMCs, mostly from graft donor cells, obtained 180 days after TCRalphabeta/CD19-depleted stem cell transplant. The receptors shown here come from a female patient aged 2-15 years who had a stem cell transplant for aplastic anemia, so the T cells may come from the graft donor. Each CDR3 is given with its conserved first and last residue. A D gene is named only where the DNA matches it firmly. Clone size is stated in some rows and not others, as once, few, many or a class when expanded.

j_gene,v_gene,abundance,d_gene,CDR3nt,CDR3aa
TRBJ2-5,TRBV7-2,few,TRBD2,TGTGCCAGCAGCCCAGCGGGGGCTCTTCAAGAGACCCAGTACTTC,CASSPAGALQETQYF
TRBJ2-3,TRBV15,-,-,TGTGCCACCAGCAGAGATTCTCCCGGGACTCACACAGATACGCAGTATTTT,CATSRDSPGTHTDTQYF
TRBJ1-4,TRBV7-8,few,TRBD1,TGTGCCAGCAGCTCAGACAGGGTATCCGTCAATGAAAAACTGTTTTTT,CASSSDRVSVNEKLFF
TRBJ2-7,TRBV19,-,-,TGTGCCAGTAGTACCCAAATGGACACCTACGAGCAGTACTTC,CASSTQMDTYEQYF
TRBJ1-5,TRBV30,-,-,TGTGCCTGGAGTATTCCCGACCCGGCGCGCAATCAGCCCCAGCATTTT,CAWSIPDPARNQPQHF
TRBJ2-3,TRBV18,few,-,TGTGCCAGCTCACCGGGAACCCTAGATACGCAGTATTTT,CASSPGTLDTQYF
TRBJ1-5,TRBV7-2,few,-,TGTGCCAGCAGCTTAGATGTGACACCTAGCAATCAGCCCCAGCATTTT,CASSLDVTPSNQPQHF
TRBJ1-1,TRBV6-1,-,TRBD1,TGTGCCAGCAGTCGCAAGGGACAGCACATGAACACTGAAGCTTTCTTT,CASSRKGQHMNTEAFF
TRBJ2-2,TRBV29-1,many,-,TGCAGCGTTTTTGGGCAGGGAACCGGGGAGCTGTTTTTT,CSVFGQGTGELFF
TRBJ2-7,TRBV27,-,-,TGTGCCAGCAGTTTATTGGGGGCGACCGACGAGCAGTACTTC,CASSLLGATDEQYF
TRBJ1-2,TRBV20-1,-,-,TGCAGTGCTCTAAAGGGTGCCTATGGCTACACCTTC,CSALKGAYGYTF
TRBJ1-5,TRBV4-3,-,-,TGCGCCAGCAGCCAAGGGGGGGGGTATCAGCCCCAGCATTTT,CASSQGGGYQPQHF
TRBJ2-5,TRBV7-2,many,-,TGTGCCAGCACCCGGGGCCCACAAGAGACCCAGTACTTC,CASTRGPQETQYF
TRBJ1-1,TRBV9,-,-,TGTGCCAGCAGCGTAGATTGGTCCGGGAAAGCTTTCTTT,CASSVDWSGKAFF
TRBJ2-1,TRBV5-1,few,TRBD2,TGCGCCAGCAGCCCCCACGGGAGGGAGGACTCCTACAATGAGCAGTTCTTC,CASSPHGREDSYNEQFF
TRBJ2-3,TRBV18,-,TRBD2,TGTGCCAGCTCACCACTAGCGGGAGGTGGCACAGATACGCAGTATTTT,CASSPLAGGGTDTQYF
TRBJ1-2,TRBV12-3/TRBV12-4,-,TRBD1,TGTGCCAGCAGCCGACAGGGGGTGGAGGGCTACACCTTC,CASSRQGVEGYTF
TRBJ2-5,TRBV9,few,TRBD2,TGTGCCAGCAGCGTTGACGGGGGGAACTTTGAAGAGACCCAGTACTTC,CASSVDGGNFEETQYF
TRBJ2-1,TRBV6-2/TRBV6-3,few,TRBD2,TGTGCCAGCAGACTTAGCGGGGGGACCTACAATGAGCAGTTCTTC,CASRLSGGTYNEQFF
TRBJ2-2,TRBV13,many,-,TGTGCCAGCAGCTTACGACTAACGAACACCGGGGAGCTGTTTTTT,CASSLRLTNTGELFF
TRBJ2-6,TRBV25-1,-,-,TGTGCCAGTAGGGACGGAGGCTCTGGGGCCAACGTCCTGACTTTC,CASRDGGSGANVLTF
TRBJ2-1,TRBV6-1,-,-,TGTGCCAGCAATCAGGGCAACTCTTACAATGAGCAGTTCTTC,CASNQGNSYNEQFF
TRBJ1-4,TRBV7-6,-,-,TGTGCCAGCAGCCGTGGGCTCCCACTGACACTTAATGAAAAACTGTTTTTT,CASSRGLPLTLNEKLFF
TRBJ2-3,TRBV5-1,-,TRBD2,TGCGCCAGCAGCTTGGCTGCGGGAGGGCCCTCAGATACGCAGTATTTT,CASSLAAGGPSDTQYF
TRBJ2-1,TRBV7-6,-,-,TGTGCCAGCAGCTTAGGTACCTACCCCTCCTACAATGAGCAGTTCTTC,CASSLGTYPSYNEQFF
TRBJ2-4,TRBV7-2,-,TRBD1,TGTGCCAGCAGCGATCGTAGGGGGCATGGAGGCAAAAACATTCAGTACTTC,CASSDRRGHGGKNIQYF
TRBJ1-2,TRBV5-1,few,-,TGCGCCAGCAGGAATCACCTTCAGGAGGGCTACACCTTC,CASRNHLQEGYTF
TRBJ2-1,TRBV29-1,many,-,TGCAGTCATCGGGAGGGACAGGTTTACAATGAGCAGTTCTTC,CSHREGQVYNEQFF
TRBJ2-5,TRBV7-9,few,-,TGTGCCAGCAGCTTACGTGCCGCCGTCGTACAAGAGACCCAGTACTTC,CASSLRAAVVQETQYF
TRBJ1-2,TRBV15,-,TRBD1,TGTGCCACCAGCAGGCCGACAGGGGGCGGCTATGGCTACACCTTC,CATSRPTGGGYGYTF
TRBJ2-7,TRBV28,many,TRBD1,TGTGCCAGCACCCGGGACAGGGGGCTGTACGAGCAGTACTTC,CASTRDRGLYEQYF
TRBJ1-5,TRBV20-1,many,TRBD1,TGCAGTGCTAGAGAGGGACAGGGGGCCCAGCCCCAGCATTTT,CSAREGQGAQPQHF